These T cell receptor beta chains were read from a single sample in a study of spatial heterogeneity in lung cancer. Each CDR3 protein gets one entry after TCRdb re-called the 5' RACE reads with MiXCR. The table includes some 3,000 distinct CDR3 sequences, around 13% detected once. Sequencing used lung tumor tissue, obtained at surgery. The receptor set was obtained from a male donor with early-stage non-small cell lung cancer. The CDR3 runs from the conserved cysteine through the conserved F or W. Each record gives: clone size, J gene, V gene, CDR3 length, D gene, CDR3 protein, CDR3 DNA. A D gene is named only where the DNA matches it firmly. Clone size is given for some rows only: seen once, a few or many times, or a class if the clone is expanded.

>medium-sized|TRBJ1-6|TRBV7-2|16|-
CASSLNSGGVGSPLHF
TGTGCCAGCAGCTTAAACTCAGGAGGCGTGGGGTCACCCCTCCACTTT
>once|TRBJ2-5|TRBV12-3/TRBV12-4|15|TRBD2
CASSLQREGRETQYF
TGTGCCAGCAGTCTTCAGCGGGAGGGCCGGGAGACCCAGTACTTC
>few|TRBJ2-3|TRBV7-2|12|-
CASSLFADTQYF
TGTGCCAGCAGCTTGTTCGCAGATACGCAGTATTTT
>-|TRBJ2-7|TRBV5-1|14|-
CASSQEEGAYEQYF
TGCGCCAGCAGCCAAGAGGAGGGGGCGTACGAGCAGTACTTC
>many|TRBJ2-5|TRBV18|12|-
CASSCTQETQYF
TGTGCCAGTTCCTGTACCCAAGAGACCCAGTACTTC
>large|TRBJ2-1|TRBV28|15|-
CASRVQGPSYNEQFF
TGTGCCAGCAGGGTACAGGGACCCTCCTACAATGAGCAGTTCTTC
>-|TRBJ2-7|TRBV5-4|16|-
CASSLRSRGPPYEQYF
TGTGCCAGCAGCTTGCGATCGAGAGGACCCCCCTACGAGCAGTACTTC
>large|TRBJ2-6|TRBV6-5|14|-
CASSRVSGANVLTF
TGTGCCAGCAGCCGGGTCTCTGGGGCCAACGTCCTGACTTTC
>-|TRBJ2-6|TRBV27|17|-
CASRLRVLPSGANVLTF
TGTGCCAGCAGACTCAGAGTGCTCCCCTCTGGGGCCAACGTCCTGACTTTC
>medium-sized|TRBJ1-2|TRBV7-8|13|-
CASSLIRGAGYTF
TGTGCCAGCAGCTTAATACGGGGAGCTGGCTACACCTTC
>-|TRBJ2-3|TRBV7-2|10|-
CASSSDTQYF
TGTGCCAGCAGCTCAGATACGCAGTATTTT
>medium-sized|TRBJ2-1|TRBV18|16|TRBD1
CASSPRPDRAHNEQFF
TGTGCCAGCTCACCGCGTCCGGACAGGGCCCACAATGAGCAGTTCTTC
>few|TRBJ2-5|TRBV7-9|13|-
CASSLREQETQYF
TGTGCCAGCAGCTTAAGAGAACAAGAGACCCAGTACTTC
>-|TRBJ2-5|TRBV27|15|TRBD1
CASSLSNRGLETQYF
TGTGCCAGCAGTTTATCGAACAGGGGGCTTGAGACCCAGTACTTC
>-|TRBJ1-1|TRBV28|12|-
CATRLGALEAFF
TGTGCCACCAGGTTGGGGGCTCTAGAAGCTTTCTTT
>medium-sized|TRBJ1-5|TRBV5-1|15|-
CASRQSPVGNQPQHF
TGCGCCAGCAGACAGTCTCCCGTTGGCAATCAGCCCCAGCATTTT
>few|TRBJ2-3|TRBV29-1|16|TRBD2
CSVESGASGKTDTQYF
TGCAGCGTTGAATCAGGGGCTAGCGGGAAAACTGATACGCAGTATTTT
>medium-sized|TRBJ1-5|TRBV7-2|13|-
CASSDRLVGPQHF
TGTGCCAGCAGCGACCGTCTTGTTGGGCCCCAGCATTTT
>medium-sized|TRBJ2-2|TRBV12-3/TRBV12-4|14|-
CASSNAGGTGELFF
TGTGCCAGCAGCAATGCTGGGGGCACCGGGGAGCTGTTTTTT
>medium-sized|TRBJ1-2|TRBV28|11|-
CASSFNYGYTF
TGTGCCAGCAGTTTCAACTATGGCTACACCTTC
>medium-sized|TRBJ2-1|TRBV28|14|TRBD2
CASLLAGVYNEQFF
TGTGCCAGTCTTCTAGCGGGGGTTTACAATGAGCAGTTCTTC
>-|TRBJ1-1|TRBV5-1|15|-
CASSLEPRSNTEAFF
TGCGCCAGCAGCTTGGAGCCCAGATCGAACACTGAAGCTTTCTTT
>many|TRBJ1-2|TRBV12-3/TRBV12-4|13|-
CASSLRTVWGYTF
TGTGCCAGCAGTTTAAGGACCGTATGGGGCTACACCTTC
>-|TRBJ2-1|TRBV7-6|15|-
CASSPGGGGRNEQFF
TGTGCCAGCAGCCCCGGAGGGGGGGGGCGTAATGAGCAGTTCTTC
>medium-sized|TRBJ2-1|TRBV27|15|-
CASSLFAAAYNEQFF
TGTGCCAGCAGTTTGTTCGCTGCGGCCTACAATGAGCAGTTCTTC
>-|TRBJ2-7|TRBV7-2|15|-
CASSLGSGGSYEQYF
TGTGCCAGCAGCTTAGGTAGCGGAGGCTCCTACGAGCAGTACTTC
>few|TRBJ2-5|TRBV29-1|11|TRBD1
CSVEVRDREYF
TGCAGCGTTGAAGTAAGGGACAGGGAGTACTTC
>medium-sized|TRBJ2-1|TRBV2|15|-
CASSDIGRSYNEQFF
TGTGCCAGCAGTGATATAGGGAGGTCCTACAATGAGCAGTTCTTC
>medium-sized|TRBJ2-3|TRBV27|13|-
CASRGVDTDTQYF
TGTGCCAGCAGGGGGGTAGACACAGATACGCAGTATTTT
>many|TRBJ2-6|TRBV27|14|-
CASSLWGGANVLTF
TGTGCCAGCAGTTTATGGGGTGGGGCCAACGTCCTGACTTTC
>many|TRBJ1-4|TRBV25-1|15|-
CASRKEGATNEKLFF
TGTGCCAGCAGGAAGGAGGGGGCAACTAATGAAAAACTGTTTTTT
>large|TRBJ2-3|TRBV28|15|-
CASSWSAQGADTQYF
TGTGCCAGCAGTTGGAGCGCGCAGGGAGCAGATACGCAGTATTTT
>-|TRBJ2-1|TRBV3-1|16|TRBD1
CASSQDRTGDYNEQFF
TGTGCCAGCAGCCAAGATCGGACAGGGGACTACAATGAGCAGTTCTTC
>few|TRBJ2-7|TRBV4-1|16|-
CASSQDGLSSSYEQYF
TGCGCCAGCAGCCAAGATGGGCTTTCGAGCTCCTACGAGCAGTACTTC
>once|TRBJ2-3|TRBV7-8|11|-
CASSLPDTQYF
TGTGCCAGCAGCTTACCAGATACGCAGTATTTT
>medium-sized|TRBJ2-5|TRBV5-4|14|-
CASTSLAGQETQYF
TGTGCCAGCACCTCACTGGCTGGCCAAGAGACCCAGTACTTC
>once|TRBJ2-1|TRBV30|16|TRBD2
CAWSVRRSGRTNEQFF
TGTGCCTGGAGTGTACGGCGTAGCGGGAGGACGAATGAGCAGTTCTTC
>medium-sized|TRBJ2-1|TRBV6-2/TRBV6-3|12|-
CASRPQGIEQFF
TGTGCCAGCAGGCCACAGGGTATTGAGCAGTTCTTC
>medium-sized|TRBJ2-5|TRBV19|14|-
CASSIRTEAETQYF
TGTGCCAGTAGTATCCGGACAGAAGCGGAGACCCAGTACTTC
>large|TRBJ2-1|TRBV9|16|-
CASSVPWTSNYNEQFF
TGTGCCAGCAGCGTCCCGTGGACCTCCAACTACAATGAGCAGTTCTTC
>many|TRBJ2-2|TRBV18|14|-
CASSPPMNTGELFF
TGTGCCAGCTCACCACCGATGAACACCGGGGAGCTGTTTTTT
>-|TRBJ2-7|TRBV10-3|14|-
CAISDQGFNYEQYF
TGTGCCATCAGTGATCAGGGGTTCAACTACGAGCAGTACTTC
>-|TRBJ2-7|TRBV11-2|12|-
CASSFGYYEQYF
TGTGCCAGCAGCTTCGGTTACTACGAGCAGTACTTC
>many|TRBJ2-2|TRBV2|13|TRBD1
CASRKGASGELFF
TGTGCCAGCAGGAAGGGGGCGTCCGGGGAGCTGTTTTTT
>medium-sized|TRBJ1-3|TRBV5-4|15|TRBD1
CASSADGTAGNTIYF
TGTGCCAGCAGCGCGGACGGGACAGCTGGAAACACCATATATTTT
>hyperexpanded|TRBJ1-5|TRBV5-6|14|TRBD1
CASSYGQGYQPQHF
TGTGCCAGCAGCTACGGACAGGGTTATCAGCCCCAGCATTTT
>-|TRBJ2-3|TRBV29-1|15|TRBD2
CSVRGTSGSTDTQYF
TGCAGCGTTAGAGGGACTAGCGGGAGCACAGATACGCAGTATTTT
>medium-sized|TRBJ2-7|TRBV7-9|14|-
CAPVGGTWVYEQYF
TGTGCCCCCGTCGGAGGCACCTGGGTTTACGAGCAGTACTTC
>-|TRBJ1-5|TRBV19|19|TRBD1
CASSIDRGRGTVEHQPQHF
TGTGCCAGTAGTATAGATCGCGGACGCGGGACAGTGGAACATCAGCCCCAGCATTTT
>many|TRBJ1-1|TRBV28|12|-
CASPPVAGPAFF
TGTGCCAGCCCCCCGGTCGCGGGGCCAGCTTTCTTT
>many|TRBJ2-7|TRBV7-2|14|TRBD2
CASSSFGGRDEQYF
TGTGCCAGCAGCTCCTTTGGGGGGAGGGACGAGCAGTACTTC
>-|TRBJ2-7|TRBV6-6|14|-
CASSYRQGTGEQYF
TGTGCCAGCAGTTACCGGCAGGGTACTGGCGAGCAGTACTTC
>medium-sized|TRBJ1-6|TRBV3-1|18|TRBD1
CASSQYGTGATYNSPLHF
TGTGCCAGCAGCCAATACGGGACAGGGGCCACCTATAATTCACCCCTCCACTTT
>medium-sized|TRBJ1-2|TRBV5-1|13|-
CASSLEPAGGYTF
TGCGCCAGCAGCTTGGAACCAGCGGGAGGCTACACCTTC
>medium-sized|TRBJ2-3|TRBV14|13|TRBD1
CASSRTGGDTQYF
TGTGCCAGCAGCCGCACAGGGGGAGATACGCAGTATTTT